This T cell receptor (beta chain) was sequenced for a study of T cells in Graves' hyperthyroidism and ophthalmopathy. Study-level background: Peripheral blood was drawn at first diagnosis, prior to all treatment.

Study results and caveats: Blood also contained most expanded thyroid clonotypes above 0.001. Onset of ophthalmopathy came a median approximately 6.5 months after the model predicted it.

V was trimmed by 7 bases and J by 2 bases, leaving 12 bases between them. The length of the CDR3 is 12 residues. Germline CDR1 SQVTM, CDR2 ANQGSEA. RNA transcripts gave rise to amplified TCR beta CDR3 regions. Using the HTBI primer set, a first-round RT-PCR was run on the TCR CDR3. Via MiXCR, TCRdb re-called the multiplex PCR reads, giving one row per CDR3 protein. The repertoire holds approximately 400,000 distinct CDR3 sequences, with about 14% as singletons. For this clonotype: Antigen specificity is unknown.

The chain has TRBV29-1 and TRBJ2-7, with TRBD1 as a possible D gene (6 bases). This sequence was found in a man younger than 40 with Graves' hyperthyroidism that later progressed to Graves' ophthalmopathy. The sequenced sample consisted of blood. CDR3 bases: TGCAGCGCCCGAAGGGGGACCTACGAGCAGTACTTC. Amino acids: CSARRGTYEQYF.